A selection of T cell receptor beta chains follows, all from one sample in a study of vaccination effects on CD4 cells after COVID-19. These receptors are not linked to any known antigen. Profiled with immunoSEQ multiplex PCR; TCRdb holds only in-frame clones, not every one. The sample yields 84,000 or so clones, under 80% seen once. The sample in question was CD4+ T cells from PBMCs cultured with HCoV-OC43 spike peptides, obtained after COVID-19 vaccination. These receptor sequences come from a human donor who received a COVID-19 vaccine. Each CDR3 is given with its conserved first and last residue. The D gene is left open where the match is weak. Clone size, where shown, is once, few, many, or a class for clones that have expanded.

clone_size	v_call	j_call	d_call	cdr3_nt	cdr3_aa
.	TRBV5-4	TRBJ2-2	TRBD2	TGTGCCAGCAGCTCGCCGGGACTAGCGACCGGGGAGCTGTTTTTT	CASSSPGLATGELFF
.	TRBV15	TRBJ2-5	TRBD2	TGTGCCACCAGCTCCCCGGAGGTGGCGGGGGGGCGGGGCTTAGAGACCCAGTACTTC	CATSSPEVAGGRGLETQYF
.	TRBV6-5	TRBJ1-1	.	TGTGCCAGCGGCGACCCGAACACTGAAGCTTTCTTT	CASGDPNTEAFF
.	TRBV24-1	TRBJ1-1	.	TGTGCCACCACGGCGGGTAGCGGCACTGAAGCTTTCTTT	CATTAGSGTEAFF
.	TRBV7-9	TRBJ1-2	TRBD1	TGTGCCAGCAGCTCCGGGACAGGACCTTATGGCTACACCTTC	CASSSGTGPYGYTF
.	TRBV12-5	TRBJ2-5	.	TGTGCTAGTGGTTTGGTACGGGACGGCTTAATTGTATTGGGGGAAGAGACCCAGTACTTC	CASGLVRDGLIVLGEETQYF
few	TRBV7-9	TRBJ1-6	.	TGTGCCAGCAGCGCACAGGGCAATAATTCACCCCTCCACTTT	CASSAQGNNSPLHF
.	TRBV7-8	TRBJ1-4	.	TGTGCCAGCAGCGGCGCGGGTTCAACTAATGAAAAACTGTTTTTT	CASSGAGSTNEKLFF
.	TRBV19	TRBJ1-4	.	TGTGCCAGTAGTAAGTTATCGGGTGGTAATGAAAAACTGTTTTTT	CASSKLSGGNEKLFF
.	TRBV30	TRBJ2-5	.	TGTGCCTGGACTCGGGTCAGAGAGACCCAGTACTTC	CAWTRVRETQYF
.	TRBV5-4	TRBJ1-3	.	TGTGCCAGCAGCTTGTTAAGGGCCGACTCTGGAAACACCATATATTTT	CASSLLRADSGNTIYF
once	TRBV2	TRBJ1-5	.	TGTGCCAGCAGTGAAGCAGTAAGGCGGTATCAGCCCCAGCATTTT	CASSEAVRRYQPQHF
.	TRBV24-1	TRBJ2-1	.	TGTGCCACCAGTGACGCACTAGGGCGGGCGGGGGCCAATGAGCAGTTCTTC	CATSDALGRAGANEQFF
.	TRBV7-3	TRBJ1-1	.	TGTGCCAGCAGCTTAAGCCCGGACCCCACTGAAGCTTTCTTT	CASSLSPDPTEAFF
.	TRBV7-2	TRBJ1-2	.	TGTGCCAGCAGCTTAGGGGCAATCGGAGGCTACACCTTC	CASSLGAIGGYTF
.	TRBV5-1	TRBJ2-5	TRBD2	TGCGCCAGCAGCTTGCTACGGGGGGTCCAAGAGACCCAGTACTTC	CASSLLRGVQETQYF
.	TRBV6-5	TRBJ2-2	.	TGTGCCAGCGGAAGCAAAACCGGGGAGCTGTTTTTT	CASGSKTGELFF
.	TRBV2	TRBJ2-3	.	TGTGCCAGCAGTGACCCAGATACGCAGTATTTT	CASSDPDTQYF